This TCR beta chain derives from a study of T-cell memory formation after mild COVID-19. Study background: The two donors had largely donor-specific TCR clusters. Study-level findings and limits: Chiefly within CM and EM were the contracting CD4+ clones; CD8+ ones were within EMRA.

It was 5'RACE with constant-segment primers that produced the TCR alpha and TCR beta cDNA libraries, which carried sample barcodes and UMIs. TCRdb passed the 5' RACE reads through MiXCR, listing each CDR3 protein once. In the table there are over 10,000 distinct CDR3 sequences, about 11% of which are singletons. This clonotype has at least ten counts. What it binds is unknown. The V end was cut by 7 bases, the J end by 2 bases, with 15 bases between. Per the germline V gene, CDR1 is MNHNS and CDR2 is SASEGT. This CDR3 is 14 amino acids long. The sequenced sample was PBMCs or a T cell subset sorted from them (not recorded which). The chain links TRBV6-1 to TRBJ2-7; unclear D gene. The clonotype originates from an adult woman who had mild COVID-19 (a few samples of this study predate the infection). Cell type and time point are not known. The CDR3 DNA reads as TGTGCCAGCAACCCATTTCCTGATACCTACGAGCAGTACTTC. Residues: CASNPFPDTYEQYF.